This TCR beta chain was sequenced for a study of regulatory T cells in long-lasting Graves disease. Across the study: Antithyroid drugs had been taken by newly diagnosed Graves' patients for under 3 months.

Germline V lookup: CDR1 SGHRS, CDR2 YFSETQ. The length of the CDR3 is 18 residues. The trim removed 3 bases at V and 9 bases at J, leaving 19 bases unmatched. This clonotype turned up a few times. What it binds is unknown. Indicated time point: newly diagnosed GD, antithyroid drugs for less than 3 months. Extracted PBMC RNA gave rise to the TCR library. Notes on the study in general: With persistent disease, TRBV28, TRBJ1-2 and TRBJ2-5 were the favored segments.

iRepertoire HTBI primers and Arm-PCR of CDR3 regions built TCR beta libraries. TCRdb used MiXCR to reprocess the multiplex PCR reads, holding one entry per CDR3 protein. The sample has 420,000 or so distinct CDR3 sequences, 16% seen once. These records were also assigned to another study, of T cells in Graves' hyperthyroidism and ophthalmopathy. From that paper: Exclusion of a patient resulted from uncontrolled infection, other autoimmune disease, pregnancy or lactation.

The chain carries TRBV5-1 and TRBJ2-1, with 9 positions matching TRBD2. Here the sequenced sample was peripheral blood mononuclear cells (PBMCs), taken at new diagnosis, from a patient treated with antithyroid drugs. This receptor was obtained from a young woman with Graves disease. The CDR3 protein is CASSSTDGTSRRSREQFF. DNA for the CDR3: TGCGCCAGCAGCTCGACTGATGGGACTAGCAGGAGAAGTCGTGAGCAGTTCTTC.